This passage covers 21 T cell receptor beta chains from one sample sequenced in a study of early T cells in non-severe SARS-CoV-2 infection. TCRdb reprocessed the 5' RACE reads with MiXCR, giving one entry per CDR3 protein. The sample lists tens of thousands of distinct CDR3 sequences, 7.5% to 9% occurring once. Source: whole blood, taken at baseline. The receptors originated from an adult who was a healthcare worker with PCR-confirmed SARS-CoV-2 infection or an uninfected control (not recorded which).

This clonotype was observed a few times. The chain couples TRBV28 to TRBJ2-7; 8 nucleotides align to TRBD2. Germline assignment: CDR1 MDHEN and CDR2 SYDVKM. The CDR3 has 15 amino acids. V was clipped by 6 bases and J by 1 base; unmatched bases: 8. Here the CDR3 reads CASSPSGSVSYEQYF. CDR3 nucleotides: TGTGCCAGCAGCCCGAGCGGGAGTGTGTCCTACGAGCAGTACTTC.

The rearrangement joins TRBV2 to TRBJ2-7; D is unclear. Germline loops: CDR1 SNHLY, CDR2 FYNNEI. The CDR3 covers 15 residues. V shed 2 bases and J shed 4 bases, with 15 bases lying between them. The CDR3 DNA is TGTGCCAGCAGTGAAATGGTGTCGGAACCATACGAGCAGTACTTC. This sequence encodes CASSEMVSEPYEQYF.

This clonotype was counted ten times or more. The chain is built from TRBV7-9 and TRBJ2-7, with D unclear. The CDR3 runs to 14 residues. Germline CDR1 reads SEHNR; CDR2 reads FQNEAQ (reference sequence). V was trimmed by 1 base and J by 3 bases, leaving 10 bases between them. CDR3 in amino acids: CASSLGSGNYEQYF. CDR3 in DNA: TGTGCCAGCAGCTTAGGTAGTGGCAACTACGAGCAGTACTTC.

The sample holds a few counts of this clonotype. The genes are TRBV7-2 and TRBJ2-4; D not resolved. CDR1 SGHTA and CDR2 FQGNSA come from the germline V gene. The V gene lost 2 bases and the J gene lost 0 bases, with 5 bases spanning the gap. The CDR3 runs 14 residues. CDR3 amino acids: CASSLWLAKNIQYF. CDR3 nucleotides: TGTGCCAGCAGCTTATGGCTAGCCAAAAACATTCAGTACTTC.

This clonotype rates as medium-sized (0.01 to 0.1%). The V and J genes are TRBV7-2 and TRBJ2-7, with D possibly TRBD2 on 6 matching bases. Per the germline V gene, CDR1 is SGHTA and CDR2 is FQGNSA. The CDR3 is 13 residues long. V lost 8 bases, J lost 5 bases, and 16 bases lay in between. The CDR3 DNA reads as TGTGCCAGCGGATTCCGTGGCGGGGACGAGCAGTACTTC. Encoded protein: CASGFRGGDEQYF.

In its sample, this clonotype was seen a few times. This chain connects TRBV7-9 to TRBJ2-7; D gene uncertain. V was shortened by 6 bases and J by 2 bases, with 8 bases between the two germline ends. The CDR3 runs to 12 residues. Germline CDR1 and CDR2: SEHNR and FQNEAQ (reference sequence). The CDR3 bases are TGTGCCAGCAGTAGGGTAGCCTACGAGCAGTACTTC. Protein: CASSRVAYEQYF.

In this sample, this clonotype turned up a few times. The chain carries TRBV7-9 and TRBJ1-2, with D uncertain. Germline loops: CDR1 SEHNR, CDR2 FQNEAQ (reference sequence). V was pared by 5 bases and J by 1 base, with 2 bases between. The CDR3 runs to 11 residues. The CDR3 is CASSGNYGYTF. The CDR3 DNA sequence: TGTGCCAGCAGCGGTAACTATGGCTACACCTTC.

Many counts were recorded for this clonotype. The V and J genes are TRBV4-1 and TRBJ2-1, with 9 bases that match TRBD1. V gave up 1 base and J gave up 3 bases; unmatched junction bases: 7. The germline gives CDR1 MGHRA, CDR2 YSYEKL. This CDR3 contains 17 residues. The CDR3 protein is CASSQGGQGGRYNEQFF. The CDR3 nucleotides read TGCGCCAGCAGCCAAGGGGGACAGGGTGGGCGCTACAATGAGCAGTTCTTC.

This clonotype was seen more than once but under ten times. The chain combines TRBV7-2 with TRBJ1-4; D is undetermined. The CDR3 length is 15 residues. Trimming cost V 3 bases and J 5 bases, with 13 bases left between them. Germline CDR1 reads SGHTA; CDR2 reads FQGNSA. CDR3 sequence (DNA): TGTGCCAGCAGCTTCCTTGCGGGGTCGAATGAAAAACTGTTTTTT. Its translation is CASSFLAGSNEKLFF. The full variable domain, in which reference TRBV7-2 and TRBJ1-4 provide the parts outside the CDR3, is GAGVSQSPSNKVTEKGKDVELRCDPISGHTALYWYRQSLGQGLEFLIYFQGNSAPDKSGLPSDRFSAERTGGSVSTLTIQRTQQEDSAVYLCASSFLAGSNEKLFFGSGTQLSVL.

The chain links TRBV7-3 to TRBJ1-1; unclear D gene. The V end was cut by 5 bases, the J end by 1 base, with 8 bases between. CDR3 length: 13 amino acids. From germline, CDR1 is SGHTA and CDR2 FQGTGA. The CDR3 sequence: CASSVSQNTEAFF. Here the CDR3 DNA reads TGTGCCAGCAGCGTATCCCAGAACACTGAAGCTTTCTTT. Drawing the rest from reference TRBV7-3 and TRBJ1-1, the complete variable domain is GAGVSQTPSNKVTEKGKYVELRCDPISGHTALYWYRQSLGQGPEFLIYFQGTGAADDSGLPNDRFFAVRPEGSVSTLKIQRTERGDSAVYLCASSVSQNTEAFFGQGTRLTVV.

This clonotype was seen a few times. The chain is built from TRBV12-3 or TRBV12-4 and TRBJ2-7; 14 bases fit TRBD2. V dropped 7 bases and J dropped 5; count of bases not matched to a gene: 7. The CDR3 spans 15 residues. CDR3 bases: TGTGCCAGCACCTCGGGACTAGCGGGAGTAAACGAGCAGTACTTC. Translation gives CASTSGLAGVNEQYF.

Remarks on this clonotype: One end of the junction does not line up with germline, which may come from a read error. This CDR3 reads CASSPGRLTEKLVF. The CDR3 DNA reads as TGTGCCAGTAGCCCGGGACGTCTTACTGAAAAACTGGTTTTT. V is TRBV19 and J is TRBJ1-4; TRBD1 might be the D (5 bases). The CDR3 length is 14 residues. Looked up from germline, CDR1 is LNHDA and CDR2 is SQIVND (reference sequence).

In this sample, this clonotype turned up a few times. J is TRBJ1-2 and V is TRBV7-2; tentative D call: TRBD1 (6 bases). The CDR3 contains 16 residues. Trimming took off 5 bases at V and 1 base at J, with 17 bases between the two ends. CDR1 is SGHTA and CDR2 is FQGNSA in the germline V gene. CDR3 protein: CASSLLPGGLNYGYTF. The CDR3 nucleotides read TGTGCCAGCAGCCTACTCCCCGGGGGCCTTAACTATGGCTACACCTTC.

This clonotype was counted ten times or more. The CDR3 region has the DNA TGTGCCAGCAGTGAAGGTAACTCTGGGGCCAACGTCCTGACTTTC. Its translation is CASSEGNSGANVLTF. The chain employs TRBV6-1 and TRBJ2-6, with unresolved D. This CDR3 is 15 amino acids long. Germline loops: CDR1 MNHNS, CDR2 SASEGT. V was cut by 1 base and J by 0 bases, with 4 bases left in between.

This clonotype turned up a few times. The chain couples TRBV6-5 to TRBJ1-4; D not certain. The germline gives CDR1 MNHEY, CDR2 SVGAGI. V gave up 8 bases and J gave up 8 bases, with 12 bases separating them. The CDR3 spans 12 residues. Written as DNA, the CDR3 is TGTGCCAGCGGCTGGGAACCAGAAAAACTGTTTTTT. Residues: CASGWEPEKLFF.

This chain links TRBV5-1 with TRBJ2-7; perhaps D is TRBD1 or TRBD2 (5 bases each). The CDR3 loop spans 14 amino acids. V shed 0 bases and J shed 4 bases, with 11 bases lying between them. Germline lookup yields CDR1 SGHRS and CDR2 YFSETQ. CDR3 sequence: CASSLGGIGYEQYF. The CDR3 nucleotides read TGCGCCAGCAGCTTGGGGGGGATTGGATACGAGCAGTACTTC.

This clonotype was seen many times. The chain has TRBV29-1 and TRBJ2-7; D is unresolved. CDR3 size: 12 residues. The V and J ends lost 4 bases and 0 bases respectively, with 7 bases between them. Per germline, CDR1 SQVTM and CDR2 ANQGSEA. This chain's CDR3 is CSVGSSSYEQYF. Here the CDR3 DNA reads TGCAGCGTTGGATCGAGCTCCTACGAGCAGTACTTC.

Only a few counts were recorded for this clonotype. The rearrangement uses TRBV3-1 and TRBJ2-7, with a tentative D call TRBD2 (5 bases). The germline gives CDR1 LGHDT, CDR2 YNNKEL (reference sequence). V was cut by 3 bases and J by 2 bases, with 17 bases left in between. CDR3 length equals 16 residues. CDR3 protein: CASSQPGKAFAYEQYF. In DNA, the CDR3 is TGTGCCAGCAGCCAGCCGGGGAAGGCCTTCGCCTACGAGCAGTACTTC.

This clonotype was observed a few times. The DNA of the CDR3 is TGCAGCGCCCCCGAGCGGGAGGATTCACCCCTCCACTTT. Protein: CSAPEREDSPLHF. This chain links TRBV29-1 with TRBJ1-6; D not certain. The CDR3 has 13 amino acids. CDR1 is SQVTM, CDR2 ANQGSEA, per germline. Trimming shortened V by 7 bases and J by 8 bases, and 15 bases separated the two germline ends.

This clonotype was counted many times. The genes are TRBV3-1 and TRBJ2-2; weak D call: TRBD1 (6 bases). This CDR3 has 13 residues. V lost 4 bases to trimming and J lost 5 bases, with 8 bases between them. Germline loops: CDR1 LGHDT, CDR2 YNNKEL (reference sequence). The CDR3 sequence: CASSLGGTGELFF. As DNA, the CDR3 is TGTGCCAGCAGCCTAGGGGGTACCGGGGAGCTGTTTTTT.

This clonotype occurred many times. The V call is TRBV27, the J call TRBJ2-6, with D perhaps TRBD1 (6 bases). CDR1 and CDR2 from the germline V gene are MNHEY and SMNVEV (reference sequence). This CDR3 region has 19 residues. Trimming stripped 7 bases from V and 0 bases from J, with 22 bases between. The CDR3 reads CASKTHRTDDSSGANVLTF. The CDR3 nucleotides read TGTGCCAGCAAAACCCACCGGACAGACGACAGCTCTGGGGCCAACGTCCTGACTTTC.